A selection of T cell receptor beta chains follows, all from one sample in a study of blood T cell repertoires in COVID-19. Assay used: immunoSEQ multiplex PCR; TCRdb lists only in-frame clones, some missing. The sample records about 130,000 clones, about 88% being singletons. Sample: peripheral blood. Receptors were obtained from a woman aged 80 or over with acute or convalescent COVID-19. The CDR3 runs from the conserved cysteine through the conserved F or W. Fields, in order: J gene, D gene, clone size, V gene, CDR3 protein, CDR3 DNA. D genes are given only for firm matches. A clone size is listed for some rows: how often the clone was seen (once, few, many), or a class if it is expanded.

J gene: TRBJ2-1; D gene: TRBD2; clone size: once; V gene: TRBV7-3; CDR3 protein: CASSPTVAGESEQFF; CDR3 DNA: TGTGCCAGCAGCCCCACGGTGGCGGGAGAGAGTGAGCAGTTCTTC
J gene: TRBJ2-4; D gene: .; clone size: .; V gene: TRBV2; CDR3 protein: CATSGLAKNIQYF; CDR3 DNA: TGTGCCACCTCGGGACTAGCCAAAAACATTCAGTACTTC
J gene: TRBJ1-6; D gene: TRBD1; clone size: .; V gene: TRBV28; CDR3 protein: CASSPGQGFFSSPLHF; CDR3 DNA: TGTGCCAGCAGTCCGGGACAGGGCTTCTTTAGTTCACCCCTCCACTTT
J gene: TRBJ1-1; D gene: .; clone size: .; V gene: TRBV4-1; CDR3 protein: CASSPGPGSTEAFF; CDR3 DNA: TGCGCCAGCAGCCCGGGCCCCGGGAGCACTGAAGCTTTCTTT
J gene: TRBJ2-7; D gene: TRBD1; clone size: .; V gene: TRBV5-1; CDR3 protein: CASSDTGGDYEQYF; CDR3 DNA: TGCGCCAGCAGCGACACAGGGGGCGATTACGAGCAGTACTTC
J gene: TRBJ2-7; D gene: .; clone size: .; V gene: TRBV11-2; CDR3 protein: CASSLSHRATRTYEQYF; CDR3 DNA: TGTGCCAGCAGCTTATCCCATAGGGCCACTAGAACCTACGAGCAGTACTTC
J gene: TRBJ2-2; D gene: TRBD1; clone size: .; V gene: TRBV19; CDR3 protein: CASSPRGTGGTKRELFF; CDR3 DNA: TGTGCCAGTAGTCCCAGGGGGACAGGGGGAACAAAGAGGGAGCTGTTTTTT
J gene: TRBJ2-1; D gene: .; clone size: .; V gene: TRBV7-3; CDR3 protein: CASSTRVAGEQFF; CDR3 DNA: TGTGCCAGCAGCACCCGGGTTGCAGGGGAGCAGTTCTTC
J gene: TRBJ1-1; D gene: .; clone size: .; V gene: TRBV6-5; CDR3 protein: CASSYSGRGTEAFF; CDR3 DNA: TGTGCCAGCAGTTACTCGGGGAGGGGCACTGAAGCTTTCTTT
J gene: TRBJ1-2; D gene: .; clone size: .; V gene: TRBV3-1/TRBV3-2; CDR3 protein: CASSQEYGDGYTF; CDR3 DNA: TGTGCCAGCAGCCAAGAGTATGGAGATGGCTACACCTTC